A selection of T cell receptor beta chains follows, all from one sample in a study of early stage breast cancer tumors. Clones were sequenced by immunoSEQ multiplex PCR, and TCRdb holds only the in-frame ones, with some missing. Among 25,000 to 35,000 clones listed, about 60% were seen once. The sequencing sample was made of breast tumor tissue. Receptor source: a person aged 45 to 60 with breast cancer. CDR3s include the opening cysteine and the closing phenylalanine or tryptophan. D genes are given only for firm matches. A row's size may be missing; if present it is once, few, many or a size class.

cdr3_aa cdr3_nt clone_size j_call v_call d_call
CASSYRVQETQYF TGTGCCAGCAGCTACAGGGTCCAAGAGACCCAGTACTTC NA TRBJ2-5 TRBV11-2 NA
CASSQESSGKYEQYF TGCGCCAGCAGCCAAGAGAGTAGCGGCAAATACGAGCAGTACTTC NA TRBJ2-7 TRBV4-3 NA
CASSELGAKNIQYF TGCGCCAGCAGTGAACTGGGGGCCAAAAACATTCAGTACTTC NA TRBJ2-4 TRBV23-1 NA
CASSMRARREPQHF TGTGCCAGTAGTATGAGGGCCCGGAGGGAGCCCCAGCATTTT NA TRBJ1-5 TRBV19 NA
CASSTPGQSYEQYF TGTGCCAGCAGCACACCGGGACAGAGCTACGAGCAGTACTTC NA TRBJ2-7 TRBV5-6 TRBD1
CASSLGPPGVFRVLWAGANVLTF TGCGCCAGCAGCTTGGGTCCACCTGGGGTGTTTAGGGTTCTCTGGGCTGGGGCCAACGTCCTGACTTTC many TRBJ2-6 TRBV5-1 NA
CASSSHDRGSNGYTF TGTGCCAGCAGTTCCCATGACAGGGGATCGAATGGCTACACCTTC NA TRBJ1-2 TRBV6-6 TRBD1
CASSLGQETQYF TGTGCCAGCAGCTTAGGACAAGAGACCCAGTACTTC NA TRBJ2-5 TRBV11-2 NA
CASSQGTSGRPGTDTQYF TGCGCCAGCAGCCAAGGGACTAGCGGGAGGCCAGGCACAGATACGCAGTATTTT NA TRBJ2-3 TRBV4-1 TRBD2
CAISMTSGIEQFF TGTGCCATCAGCATGACTAGCGGGATAGAGCAGTTCTTC NA TRBJ2-1 TRBV10-3 TRBD2
CASSPGQGNEQYF TGTGCCAGCAGTCCCGGACAGGGCAACGAGCAGTACTTC NA TRBJ2-7 TRBV6-5 TRBD1
CASSPDRGQWNEQFF TGTGCCAGCAGTCCGGACAGGGGGCAATGGAATGAGCAGTTCTTC few TRBJ2-1 TRBV11-2 TRBD1
CASSLPAEETQYF TGTGCCAGCAGCTTGCCAGCGGAAGAGACCCAGTACTTC NA TRBJ2-5 TRBV5-5 NA
CASSKPQGLQEQFF TGTGCCAGCAGCAAACCGCAGGGCCTCCAGGAGCAGTTCTTC NA TRBJ2-1 TRBV7-2 NA
CASSLGGTGNTEAFF TGCGCCAGCAGCTTGGGAGGGACAGGAAACACTGAAGCTTTCTTT NA TRBJ1-1 TRBV5-1 TRBD1
CASSLGLVSYEQYF TGTGCCAGCAGCTTAGGTCTAGTCTCCTACGAGCAGTACTTC few TRBJ2-7 TRBV7-6 NA
CASSLGRAGNEQYF TGTGCCAGCAGCTTAGGACGAGCGGGAAACGAGCAGTACTTC medium-sized TRBJ2-7 TRBV7-6 TRBD2
CASGLETLAGAYNEQFF TGTGCTAGTGGTCTGGAAACCCTAGCGGGAGCTTACAATGAGCAGTTCTTC NA TRBJ2-1 TRBV12-5 TRBD2
CASSLASGLADSTDTQYF TGTGCCAGCAGCTTGGCATCCGGACTAGCGGATAGCACAGATACGCAGTATTTT NA TRBJ2-3 TRBV5-6 TRBD2
CASSIGTATGELFF TGTGCCAGTAGTATAGGGACAGCTACCGGGGAGCTGTTTTTT few TRBJ2-2 TRBV19 NA
CASSVVGTSGSYNNEQFF TGTGCCAGCAGCGTAGTAGGTACTAGCGGGAGTTACAACAATGAGCAGTTCTTC NA TRBJ2-1 TRBV9 TRBD2
CASSTPARTVYGYTF TGTGCCAGTAGTACCCCCGCTAGGACTGTCTATGGCTACACCTTC NA TRBJ1-2 TRBV19 NA
CASSLGLATYNEQFF TGTGCCAGCAGCCTCGGACTAGCTACCTACAATGAGCAGTTCTTC few TRBJ2-1 TRBV7-3 TRBD2
CASSVGWTGSYEQYF TGTGCCAGCAGCGTAGGTTGGACAGGAAGCTACGAGCAGTACTTC NA TRBJ2-7 TRBV9 TRBD1
CASSLDDLLYNEQFF TGTGCCAGCAGCTTGGACGACCTCCTGTACAATGAGCAGTTCTTC NA TRBJ2-1 TRBV5-4 NA
CASSLRTTGGADTQYF TGTGCCAGCAGCTTGAGGACTACAGGGGGCGCAGATACGCAGTATTTT NA TRBJ2-3 TRBV5-4 TRBD1
CASSPRRAVNTEAFF TGTGCCAGCAGCCCCCGAAGGGCGGTGAACACTGAAGCTTTCTTT NA TRBJ1-1 TRBV6-1 NA
CASSPDRGGSYGYTF TGTGCCAGCAGCCCGGACAGGGGCGGCAGCTATGGCTACACCTTC NA TRBJ1-2 TRBV9 TRBD1
CASSHRGRDGELFF TGTGCCAGCAGTCACAGGGGGCGCGACGGGGAGCTGTTTTTT NA TRBJ2-2 TRBV6-4 TRBD1
CASSPFSGGWGVQETQYF TGTGCCAGCAGCCCCTTTTCGGGAGGGTGGGGTGTCCAAGAGACCCAGTACTTC NA TRBJ2-5 TRBV9 TRBD2
CASTGGTFYEQYF TGTGCCAGCACGGGCGGAACCTTTTACGAGCAGTACTTC NA TRBJ2-7 TRBV2 NA
CASSTDRTHTDTQYF TGTGCCAGCAGCACCGACCGGACTCACACAGATACGCAGTATTTT NA TRBJ2-3 TRBV11-2 NA
CASSLAGGGKWNEQFF TGTGCCAGCAGCTTGGCCGGAGGCGGGAAATGGAATGAGCAGTTCTTC NA TRBJ2-1 TRBV7-9 NA
CASSLNGGQTYGYTF TGTGCCAGCAGCTTGAATGGGGGACAGACCTATGGCTACACCTTC NA TRBJ1-2 TRBV5-5 TRBD1
CASSPGQGKRNTEAFF TGCGCCAGCAGCCCGGGACAGGGGAAGAGGAACACTGAAGCTTTCTTT NA TRBJ1-1 TRBV5-1 TRBD1
CASSSGLAVNQETQYF TGTGCCAGCAGCTCTGGACTAGCGGTAAACCAAGAGACCCAGTACTTC NA TRBJ2-5 TRBV13 TRBD2
CASSLAGGSSYEQYF TGCGCCAGCAGCTTGGCCGGGGGGAGCTCCTACGAGCAGTACTTC NA TRBJ2-7 TRBV5-1 TRBD2
CASSSLPLHRFSREKLFF TGTGCCAGCAGCTCATTACCCTTGCACAGGTTTTCTCGGGAAAAACTGTTTTTT NA TRBJ1-4 TRBV7-9 NA
CASSITPNEQFF TGTGCCAGCAGCATTACCCCCAATGAGCAGTTCTTC few TRBJ2-1 TRBV11-2 NA
CSVDGGANVLTF TGCAGCGTTGACGGGGGGGCCAACGTCCTGACTTTC medium-sized TRBJ2-6 TRBV29-1 NA
CASSSTVDGNTEAFF TGTGCCAGCAGCTCCACGGTCGATGGGAACACTGAAGCTTTCTTT NA TRBJ1-1 TRBV7-6 NA
CASSLMASGTYEQYF TGTGCCAGCAGCTTGATGGCTAGCGGGACCTACGAGCAGTACTTC NA TRBJ2-7 TRBV5-6 TRBD2